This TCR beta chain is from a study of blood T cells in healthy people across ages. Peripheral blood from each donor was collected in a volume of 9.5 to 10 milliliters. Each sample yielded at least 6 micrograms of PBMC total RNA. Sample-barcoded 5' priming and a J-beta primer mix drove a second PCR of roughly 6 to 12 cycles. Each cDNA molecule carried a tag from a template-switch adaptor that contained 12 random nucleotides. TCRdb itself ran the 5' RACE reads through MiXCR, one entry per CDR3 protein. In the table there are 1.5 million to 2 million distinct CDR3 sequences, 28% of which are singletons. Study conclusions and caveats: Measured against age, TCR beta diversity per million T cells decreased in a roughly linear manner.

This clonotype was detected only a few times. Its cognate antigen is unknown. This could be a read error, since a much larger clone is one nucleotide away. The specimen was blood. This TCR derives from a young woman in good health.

As DNA, the CDR3 is TGTGCCAGCAGTAGACCCATTCAAGAGACCCAGTACTTC. This codes for CASSRPIQETQYF. The rearrangement joins TRBV6-5 to TRBJ2-5; the D is unclear. V lost 5 bases and J 2 bases, leaving 9 bases between the germline ends. The germline CDR1 and CDR2 sequences are MNHEY and SVGAGI. The CDR3 length is 13 residues.